The 8 T cell receptor beta chains reported below all come from one sample, sequenced in a study of blood T cell repertoires in COVID-19. Profiled with immunoSEQ multiplex PCR; TCRdb holds only in-frame clones, not every one. The data hold 150,000 to 200,000 clones, with about 90% observed a single time. The specimen sequenced was PBMCs or T cells enriched from blood (not recorded which). The receptor source for this set is a young woman who had recovered from COVID-19.

This clone has only a few counts. The CDR3 region has the DNA TGCGCCAGTCGAACAGGACACAGCACAGATACGCAGTATTTT. Its translation: CASRTGHSTDTQYF. The V call is TRBV4-1, the J call TRBJ2-3; D may be TRBD1 (5 bases). Germline CDR1 and CDR2: MGHRA and YSYEKL. Trimming removed 9 bases at V and 0 bases at J, with 13 bases between. This CDR3 region has 14 residues.

This clone was seen a single time. The chain links TRBV19 to TRBJ1-1; 8 nucleotides match TRBD1. Per the germline V gene, CDR1 is LNHDA and CDR2 is SQIVND (reference sequence). With 5 bases clipped from V and 1 base from J, the junction kept 6 bases outside the gene matches. The CDR3 contains 15 residues. The CDR3 is CASSATGGSNTEAFF. CDR3 nucleotide sequence: TGTGCCAGTAGTGCAACAGGGGGGTCGAACACTGAAGCTTTCTTT.

This clone was seen only a few times. The CDR3 region is CASSINSGSRTSTDTQYF. For the CDR3, the DNA is TGTGCCAGCAGTATAAATTCCGGGAGCCGGACTAGCACAGATACGCAGTATTTT. The chain couples TRBV9 to TRBJ2-3; possible D gene TRBD2, 6 bases. Germline values: CDR1 SGDLS, CDR2 YYNGEE. The CDR3 contains 18 residues. V lost 5 bases to trimming and J lost 0 bases, with 22 bases between them.

The rearrangement links TRBV9 to TRBJ2-3; 8 bases line up with TRBD1. The CDR3 sequence is 13 residues long. CDR1 is SGDLS and CDR2 is YYNGEE in the germline V gene. The ends lost 9 bases at V and 15 bases at J; junction bases unmatched: 18. The CDR3 region is CANLKSERTGTYF. The CDR3 bases are TGTGCCAACCTCAAATCCGAGAGGACAGGGACTTATTTT.

This clone was observed at least ten times. The chain joins TRBV7-2 to TRBJ1-6; 11 nucleotides match TRBD1. Per the germline V gene, CDR1 is SGHTA and CDR2 is FQGNSA. J was trimmed by 10 bases and V by 2 bases; bases with no gene match: 1. The CDR3 is made up of 14 amino acids. The CDR3 DNA is TGTGCCAGCAGCTTATGGACAGGGGGCTCACCCCTCCACTTT. The encoded protein is CASSLWTGGSPLHF.

CDR3 amino acids: CASSQVLGHTDTQYF. CDR3 in DNA: TGTGCCAGCAGCCAAGTTTTGGGCCACACAGATACGCAGTATTTT. The V call is TRBV3-1 (or the pseudogene TRBV3-2), the J call TRBJ2-3, with unresolved D. The CDR3 loop spans 15 amino acids. Trimming took 1 base from V and 2 from J, leaving 10 bases between them. The germline V gene has CDR1 LGHDT and CDR2 YNNKEL (reference sequence).

The chain joins TRBV27 to TRBJ2-5; TRBD2 agrees at 9 bases. The CDR3 consists of 15 residues. The ends lost 5 bases at V and 7 bases at J; junction bases unmatched: 11. In germline, CDR1 is MNHEY, CDR2 SMNVEV (reference sequence). As DNA, the CDR3 is TGTGCCAGCAGTCCCCTCGGACTAGCGAGTGGGACCCAGTACTTC. Protein: CASSPLGLASGTQYF.

The CDR3 DNA reads TGTGCCAGCAGAGTGGACAGGGGGCGTTACGAGCAGTACTTC. As protein: CASRVDRGRYEQYF. This chain links TRBV6-5 with TRBJ2-7; 11 bases line up with TRBD1. This CDR3 contains 14 residues. Germline V CDR1 and CDR2: MNHEY, SVGAGI. V gave up 6 bases and J gave up 4 bases; unmatched junction bases: 5.